This TCR beta chain derives from a study of identifying expanded T cells in peripheral blood. Clones were read by immunoSEQ multiplex PCR, and TCRdb kept only the in-frame ones, dropping some. The data show roughly 100,000 clones, roughly 88% seen once. Trimming shortened V by 8 bases and J by 6 bases, and 18 bases separated the two germline ends. CDR3 length: 14 amino acids. Germline CDR1 and CDR2: MDHEN and SYDVKM. The clonotype comes from a person aged 18 to 70 in good health. V and J are TRBV28 and TRBJ2-3; D may be TRBD2 (6 bases). Sequenced sample: blood. This CDR3 reads CASFSMGRKDTQYF. CDR3 DNA sequence: TGTGCCAGCTTCAGTATGGGGAGGAAGGATACGCAGTATTTT.